The entry below gives a single TCR beta chain sequence along with its context. The antigen is not known. These data are taken from a study of long-term antiretroviral therapy in people with HIV. Participants living with HIV all received treatment in the United States. This was the immunoSEQ v3.0 assay at survey level. Profiled with immunoSEQ multiplex PCR; TCRdb holds only in-frame clones, not every one. The table shows approximately 20,000 clones, with around 79% occurring only once. Trimming removed 4 bases from V and 0 bases from J, with 19 bases in between. In germline, CDR1 is KGHSH, CDR2 LQKENI. This CDR3 has 18 amino acids. General study results and limits: Repertoire composition at all time points was dominated by clones that had expanded before ART. Relative to control repertoires, HIV repertoires exhibited narrower CDR3 length ranges.

The sample in question was unsorted PBMCs, obtained 4.1 years after starting antiretroviral therapy. The TCR sequence derives from a woman in her 40s with HIV. This chain joins TRBV18 and TRBJ2-1; D unresolved. CDR3: CASSLLSPGSSSYNEQFF. CDR3 in DNA: TGTGCCAGCTCACTACTATCGCCCGGGTCGAGCTCCTACAATGAGCAGTTCTTC.